This T cell receptor (beta chain) stems from a study of identical twins. This CDR3 has 14 amino acids. Germline CDR1 is SGHRS and CDR2 is YFSETQ. Between the trimmed V and J ends, which lost 5 bases and 6 bases, there was a span of 12 bases. One entry per CDR3 protein, called by TCRdb with MiXCR from the 5' RACE reads. This table holds about 480,000 distinct CDR3 sequences, about 14% found once. This same sample was also part of a study on yellow fever vaccine responses in identical twins.

The material sequenced was CD4+ T cells sorted from blood. This sequence originates from a woman aged 18-30 years in good health. The rearrangement uses TRBV5-1 and TRBJ1-6; a possible D gene is TRBD1 (6 bases). The CDR3 protein is CASRGRGPNSPLHF. The CDR3 DNA is TGCGCCAGCAGGGGCAGGGGACCTAATTCACCCCTCCACTTT.